The 6 T cell receptor beta chains below were found in one sample sequenced in a study of PD-L1 blockade in urothelial cancer. Produced via immunoSEQ multiplex PCR; TCRdb's table is partial and in-frame only. This table has approximately 120,000 clones, about 83% appearing once. Time point described: peripheral blood 6 weeks after treatment start. The specimen was PBMCs, collected around atezolizumab (anti-PD-L1) treatment. The receptors originated from a man between 45 and 60 years old with urothelial cancer.

The V and J genes are TRBV20-1 and TRBJ1-2, with D perhaps matching TRBD1 (5 bases). The CDR3 consists of 11 residues. CDR1 DFQATT and CDR2 SNEGSKA come from the germline V gene (reference sequence). V was trimmed by 6 bases and J by 7 bases, leaving 12 bases between them. CDR3 nucleotides: TGCAGTGCAACGGGGGAGGTTGGCTACACCTTC. Translation gives CSATGEVGYTF.

The CDR3 DNA sequence: TGTGCCAGCACGGGGGTTACTAATTCACCCCTCCACTTT. It is translated as CASTGVTNSPLHF. The chain combines TRBV28 with TRBJ1-6; D may be TRBD1 (5 bases). Trimming removed 7 bases from V and 6 bases from J, with 10 bases in between. The CDR3 has 13 amino acids. CDR1 and CDR2 (germline): MDHEN, SYDVKM.

The rearrangement joins TRBV30 to TRBJ1-1, with TRBD1 as a possible D gene (6 bases). V was pared by 3 bases and J by 2 bases, with 13 bases between. The CDR3 is 14 amino acids. The germline CDR1 and CDR2 sequences are GTSNPN and SVGIG (reference sequence). CDR3 coding DNA: TGTGCCTGGAGGACCAAACAGGGAAACACTGAAGCTTTCTTT. It specifies CAWRTKQGNTEAFF.

This sequence joins TRBV30 and TRBJ2-7; a weak D match, TRBD2 (6 bases). CDR1 is GTSNPN and CDR2 is SVGIG in the germline V gene (reference sequence). The CDR3 covers 15 residues. Trimming stripped 1 base from V and 1 base from J, with 14 bases between. The CDR3 sequence is CAWSARGLTSYEQYF. DNA for the CDR3: TGTGCCTGGAGTGCGAGGGGACTTACGTCCTACGAGCAGTACTTC.

Remarks on this clone: A read error may account for a junction end that differs from germline. The chain has TRBV5-1 and TRBJ1-4; tentatively, D is TRBD1 (5 bases). Germline lookup yields CDR1 SGHRS and CDR2 YFSETQ. The CDR3 spans 14 residues. This chain's CDR3 is CASSWGDSKEKLFF. CDR3 bases: TGCGCCAGCAGCTGGGGGGACTCTAAGGAAAAACTGTTTTTT.

The V call is TRBV4-1, the J call TRBJ1-5; D may be TRBD1 (6 bases). Germline CDR1 MGHRA, CDR2 YSYEKL. CDR3 length: 15 residues. Between the trimmed V and J ends, which lost 2 bases and 5 bases, there was a span of 13 bases. The DNA for the CDR3 is TGCGCCAGCAGCCAAAGAGGGGGGGGTGATCAGCCCCAGCATTTT. The encoded protein is CASSQRGGGDQPQHF.